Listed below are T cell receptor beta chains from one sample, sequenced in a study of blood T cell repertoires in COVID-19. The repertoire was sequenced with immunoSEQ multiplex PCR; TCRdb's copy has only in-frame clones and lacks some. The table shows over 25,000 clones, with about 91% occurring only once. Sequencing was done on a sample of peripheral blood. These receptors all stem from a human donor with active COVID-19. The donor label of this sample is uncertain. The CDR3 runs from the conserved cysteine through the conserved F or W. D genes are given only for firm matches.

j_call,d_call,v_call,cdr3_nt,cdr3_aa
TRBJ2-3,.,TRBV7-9,TGTGCCAGCAGCTTAGGCAGATCAGATACGCAGTATTTT,CASSLGRSDTQYF
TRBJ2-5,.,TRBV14,TGTGCCAGCAGCCAAGATTTCGACTTAGGAGAGACCCAGTACTTC,CASSQDFDLGETQYF
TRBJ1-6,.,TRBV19,TGTGCCAGTAGTATAGATCCAGGTTCACCCCTCCACTTT,CASSIDPGSPLHF
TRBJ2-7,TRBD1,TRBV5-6,TGTGCCAGCAGACCCGCCGAGGGGGCCAGCGAGCAGTACTTC,CASRPAEGASEQYF
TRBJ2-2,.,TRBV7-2,TGTGCCAGCAGCTTAGCGGGGGCCAACACCGGGGAGCTGTTTTTT,CASSLAGANTGELFF
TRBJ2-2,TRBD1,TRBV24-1,TGTGCCACCGGCGACAGGGGGAACACCGGGGAGCTGTTTTTT,CATGDRGNTGELFF
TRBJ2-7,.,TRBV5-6,TGTGCCAGCAGCCTGGGGCAGGGTGTCTACGAGCAGTACTTC,CASSLGQGVYEQYF
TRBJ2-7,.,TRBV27,TGTGCCAGCAGGGGGGGACAGACCTACGAGCAGTACTTC,CASRGGQTYEQYF
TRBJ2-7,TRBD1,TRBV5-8,TGTGCCAGCAGCTCGGGACAGCCCGCCTACGAGCAGTACTTC,CASSSGQPAYEQYF
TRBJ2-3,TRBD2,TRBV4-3,TGCGCCAGCAGCCAAGATCTTGGTACTAGCGGGGGCGTCGGCACAGATACGCAGTATTTT,CASSQDLGTSGGVGTDTQYF
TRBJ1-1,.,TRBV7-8,TGTGCCAGCAGCAGGGGGTCTAACACTGAAGCTTTCTTT,CASSRGSNTEAFF
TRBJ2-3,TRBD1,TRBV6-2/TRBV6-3,TGTGCCAGCAGTTACTTCCAGGGGGTCACAGATACGCAGTATTTT,CASSYFQGVTDTQYF
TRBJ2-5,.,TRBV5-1,TGCGCCAGCAGCTTGGGGGACACTAGAGAGACCCAGTACTTC,CASSLGDTRETQYF
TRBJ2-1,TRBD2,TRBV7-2,TGTGCCAGCACCTTCACCGGGACTAGCTACAATGAGCAGTTCTTC,CASTFTGTSYNEQFF
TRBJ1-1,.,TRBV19,TGTGCCAGTAGTATGGGGGGGAACACTGAAGCTTTCTTT,CASSMGGNTEAFF